A selection of T cell receptor beta chains follows, all from one sample in a study of control samples from healthy donors and cancer patients. Sequencing was performed with immunoSEQ multiplex PCR; in TCRdb, only in-frame clones are kept and a portion is missing. Of around 130,000 clones in the sample, roughly 86% were seen once. The sample was PBMCs. These receptors originate from a man aged 50 to 59 with head and neck cancer. CDR3s include the opening cysteine and the closing phenylalanine or tryptophan. The D gene is left open where the match is weak. Rows give clone size only sometimes, using once, few, many, or a class for an expanded clone.

D gene	J gene	V gene	clone size	CDR3 protein	CDR3 DNA
TRBD1	TRBJ2-5	TRBV2	.	CASGGQPQETQYF	TGTGCCAGCGGGGGACAGCCCCAAGAGACCCAGTACTTC
TRBD1	TRBJ2-1	TRBV5-6	.	CASSRGDRVMVLFF	TGTGCCAGCAGCAGGGGCGACAGGGTCATGGTTTTGTTCTTC
TRBD1	TRBJ2-3	TRBV19	.	CASRRTGSTDTQYF	TGTGCCAGTAGGAGGACAGGGAGCACAGATACGCAGTATTTT
TRBD1	TRBJ1-1	TRBV6-5	.	CASKLRHRGTEAFF	TGTGCCAGCAAACTTCGGCACAGGGGCACTGAAGCTTTCTTT
.	TRBJ1-1	TRBV19	.	CASSIGGMGGTEAFF	TGTGCCAGTAGTATAGGTGGCATGGGCGGCACTGAAGCTTTCTTT
TRBD2	TRBJ2-3	TRBV7-6	.	CASSPGLAGGHGTDTQYF	TGTGCCAGCAGCCCTGGACTAGCGGGGGGGCACGGCACAGATACGCAGTATTTT
.	TRBJ1-6	TRBV28	.	CASSLRGRGNSPLHF	TGTGCCAGCAGTTTACGGGGCAGGGGTAATTCACCCCTCCACTTT
.	TRBJ1-5	TRBV11-2	.	CASSLGPSSNQPQHF	TGTGCCAGCAGCTTAGGGCCGAGTAGCAATCAGCCCCAGCATTTT
.	TRBJ2-5	TRBV10-3	.	CAISEQEQETQYF	TGTGCCATCAGTGAGCAGGAGCAAGAGACCCAGTACTTC
.	TRBJ1-1	TRBV6-5	.	CASSYTENTEAFF	TGTGCCAGCAGTTACACAGAGAACACTGAAGCTTTCTTT
.	TRBJ2-3	TRBV24-1	.	CATSDPVQGKSADTQYF	TGTGCCACCAGTGACCCCGTACAGGGAAAAAGCGCAGATACGCAGTATTTT
TRBD2	TRBJ2-7	TRBV27	once	CASSQGLAGFYEQYF	TGTGCCAGCAGCCAAGGACTAGCGGGCTTCTACGAGCAGTACTTC
.	TRBJ2-2	TRBV10-1	.	CATLDTNTGELFF	TGCGCCACCTTGGACACGAACACCGGGGAGCTGTTTTTT
.	TRBJ1-6	TRBV19	.	CASPTGGSSYNSPLHF	TGTGCCAGTCCTACGGGTGGGTCCTCCTATAATTCACCCCTCCACTTT
.	TRBJ2-1	TRBV2	.	CASSPGPTLQGTEQFF	TGTGCCAGCAGCCCAGGACCGACACTCCAGGGGACTGAGCAGTTCTTC
TRBD1	TRBJ1-5	TRBV6-5	.	CASSYSGQGNQPQHF	TGTGCCAGCAGTTACTCGGGACAGGGTAATCAGCCCCAGCATTTT
TRBD2	TRBJ2-1	TRBV4-2	.	CASSQEGVGTSGTYNEQFF	TGTGCCAGCAGCCAAGAAGGGGTCGGGACTAGCGGGACTTACAATGAGCAGTTCTTC
TRBD1	TRBJ2-1	TRBV25-1	.	CASSESGQGRFEQFF	TGTGCCAGCAGTGAATCGGGACAGGGGAGATTCGAGCAGTTCTTC
.	TRBJ2-2	TRBV6-5	.	CASSRQERRTGELFF	TGTGCCAGCAGTCGACAGGAAAGGAGGACCGGGGAGCTGTTTTTT
.	TRBJ2-7	TRBV28	.	CASSLNRAYEQYF	TGTGCCAGCAGTTTAAACAGGGCGTACGAGCAGTACTTC
.	TRBJ1-2	TRBV10-3	.	CAISERTPNSYGYTF	TGTGCCATCAGTGAGCGCACTCCCAACAGCTATGGCTACACCTTC
.	TRBJ1-2	TRBV5-4	.	CASSPQGYGYTF	TGTGCCAGCAGCCCCCAGGGCTATGGCTACACCTTC
TRBD2	TRBJ2-2	TRBV11-3	.	CASSSNLAGGLNTGELFF	TGTGCCAGCAGCTCAAATCTCGCGGGGGGGCTGAACACCGGGGAGCTGTTTTTT
.	TRBJ1-2	TRBV6-4	.	CASSDLTGGDYGYTF	TGTGCCAGCAGTGACCTAACGGGGGGGGACTATGGCTACACCTTC
.	TRBJ2-4	TRBV20-1	.	CSVLANIQYF	TGCAGTGTACTGGCGAACATTCAGTACTTC
.	TRBJ1-6	TRBV27	.	CASSFRGYNSPLHF	TGTGCCAGCAGTTTTCGGGGATATAATTCACCCCTCCACTTT
.	TRBJ2-2	TRBV27	.	CASSFESNTGELFF	TGTGCCAGCAGTTTTGAAAGTAACACCGGGGAGCTGTTTTTT
.	TRBJ2-1	TRBV5-1	.	CASSLDFGNEQFF	TGCGCCAGCAGCTTGGATTTCGGCAATGAGCAGTTCTTC
.	TRBJ2-7	TRBV21-1	.	CASSLRDRVSYEQYF	TGTGCCAGCAGCCTCCGGGACAGGGTCTCCTACGAGCAGTACTTC
TRBD1	TRBJ1-2	TRBV10-1	.	CASRTGGRVYDGYTF	TGCGCCAGCAGGACAGGGGGCAGAGTATACGATGGCTACACCTTC
.	TRBJ1-2	TRBV18	.	CASSPFSRDDYGYTF	TGTGCCAGCTCACCATTCTCTCGAGACGACTATGGCTACACCTTC